These T cell receptor beta chains were read from a single sample in a study of T cell changes during pregnancy in multiple sclerosis. The assay was immunoSEQ multiplex PCR, and TCRdb's table has in-frame clones only and misses some. Altogether about 31,000 clones are present, 90% being singletons, with the ten largest covering roughly 4%. The sample here was CD8+ T cells from peripheral blood mononuclear cells, taken in the second trimester of pregnancy. The source of these receptors is a female donor with multiple sclerosis, enrolled in a pregnancy study. The CDR3 runs from the conserved cysteine through the conserved F or W. The D gene is left open where the match is weak.

J,V,D,CDR3,DNA
TRBJ1-1,TRBV19,NA,CASSITIEGLNTEAFF,TGTGCCAGTAGTATAACGATTGAGGGTCTCAACACTGAAGCTTTCTTT
TRBJ2-3,TRBV19,TRBD2,CASSIWTSGRARDTQYF,TGTGCCAGTAGTATCTGGACTAGCGGGAGGGCCCGTGATACGCAGTATTTT
TRBJ2-3,TRBV5-1,NA,CASSSGTGSGTDTQYF,TGCGCCAGCAGCTCGGGAACAGGGTCGGGCACAGATACGCAGTATTTT
TRBJ2-7,TRBV14,NA,CASSPGPPPLYEQYF,TGTGCCAGCAGCCCCGGTCCACCTCCACTCTACGAGCAGTACTTC
TRBJ1-4,TRBV5-6,NA,CASSLWLTTNEKLFF,TGTGCCAGCAGCTTGTGGCTCACAACTAATGAAAAACTGTTTTTT
TRBJ2-4,TRBV12-5,TRBD2,CASGLDHSPGTSGNIQYF,TGTGCTAGTGGTTTGGATCACTCCCCCGGGACTAGCGGAAACATTCAGTACTTC
TRBJ2-1,TRBV6-1,NA,CASSETPGTSNNEQFF,TGTGCCAGCAGTGAGACCCCCGGGACTTCTAACAATGAGCAGTTCTTC
TRBJ1-2,TRBV2,NA,CASSAALGGVYGYTF,TGTGCCAGCAGTGCCGCCCTAGGGGGTGTCTATGGCTACACCTTC
TRBJ1-1,TRBV11-2,NA,CASSLGQFYWEAFF,TGTGCCAGCAGCTTAGGACAGTTCTACTGGGAAGCTTTCTTT
TRBJ1-1,TRBV5-4,NA,CASSLEIGGLGTEAFF,TGTGCCAGCAGCTTGGAAATTGGCGGGCTCGGGACTGAAGCTTTCTTT